The count of the clone carrying this T cell receptor (beta chain) is one. The PCR employed 60 Vbeta primers together with 13 Jbeta primers. Using immunoSEQ multiplex PCR, the repertoire was profiled, and TCRdb retains in-frame clones only, with some absent. Seen here are about 94,000 clones, 50% to 75% observed once, and the top ten hold roughly 3.9%. The record originates from a study of cytomegalovirus exposure and HLA in healthy donors. V lost 7 bases, J lost 7 bases, and 6 bases stayed unmatched. The CDR3 is 13 amino acids. Germline V gene sequence: CDR1 ENHRY, CDR2 SYGVKD. The sample taken for sequencing was PBMCs. The chain employs TRBV10-3 and TRBJ1-2; 10 bases line up with TRBD1. This sequence was found in a man aged 25 to 45 in good health and CMV-seronegative. This CDR3 reads CAINTDRGLGYTF. DNA of the CDR3: TGTGCCATCAACACCGACAGGGGGCTTGGCTACACCTTC.